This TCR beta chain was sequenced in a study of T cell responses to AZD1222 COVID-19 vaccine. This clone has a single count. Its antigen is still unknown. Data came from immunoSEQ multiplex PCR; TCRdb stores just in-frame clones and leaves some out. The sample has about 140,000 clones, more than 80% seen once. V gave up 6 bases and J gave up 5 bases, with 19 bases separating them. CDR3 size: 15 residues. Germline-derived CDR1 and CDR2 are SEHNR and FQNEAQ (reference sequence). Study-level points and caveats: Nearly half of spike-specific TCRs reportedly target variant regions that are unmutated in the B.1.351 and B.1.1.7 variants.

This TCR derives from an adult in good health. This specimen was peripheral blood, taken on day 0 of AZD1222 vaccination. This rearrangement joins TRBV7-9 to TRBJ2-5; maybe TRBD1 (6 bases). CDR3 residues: CASRKSGHLVETQYF. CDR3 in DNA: TGTGCCAGCAGAAAATCGGGACACCTTGTCGAGACCCAGTACTTC.